This T cell receptor (beta chain) was profiled in a study of blood T cell repertoires in COVID-19. About the study: Some COVID-19 samples were acute and others convalescent; all came from the United States, Italy and Spain.

The V gene lost 2 bases and the J gene lost 4 bases, with 5 bases spanning the gap. The CDR3 length is 13 residues. In germline, CDR1 is MNHEY, CDR2 SMNVEV (reference sequence). Assay used: immunoSEQ multiplex PCR; TCRdb lists only in-frame clones, some missing. Of 97,000 or so clones listed, around four fifths are singletons. The rearrangement links TRBV27 to TRBJ2-2; unclear D gene. The TCR sequence derives from a man aged 35 to 55 with active or convalescent COVID-19. Sample: peripheral blood. The CDR3 coding sequence is TGTGCCAGCAGTTTAAAGAGCACCGGGGAGCTGTTTTTT. Protein product: CASSLKSTGELFF.